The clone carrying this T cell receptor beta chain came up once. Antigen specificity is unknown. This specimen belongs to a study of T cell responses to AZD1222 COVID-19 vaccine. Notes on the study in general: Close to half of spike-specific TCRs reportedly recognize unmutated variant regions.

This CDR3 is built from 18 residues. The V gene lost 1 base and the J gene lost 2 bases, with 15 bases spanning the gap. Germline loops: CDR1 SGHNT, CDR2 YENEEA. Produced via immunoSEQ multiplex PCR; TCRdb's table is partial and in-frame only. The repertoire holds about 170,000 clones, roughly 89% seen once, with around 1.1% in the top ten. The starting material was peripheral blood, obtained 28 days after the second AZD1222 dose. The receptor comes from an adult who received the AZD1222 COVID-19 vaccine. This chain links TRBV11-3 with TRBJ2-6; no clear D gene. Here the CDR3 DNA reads TGTGCCAGCAGCTTAGTCTGGTCGGCATTCCCTGGGGCCAACGTCCTGACTTTC. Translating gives CASSLVWSAFPGANVLTF.